This TCR beta chain comes out of a study of blood T cells in healthy people across ages. Study context: Template-switching capture recovered about one barcoded beta molecule per two T cells.

Germline CDR1 and CDR2: SQVTM and ANQGSEA. The CDR3 spans 15 residues. V was pared by 6 bases and J by 0 bases, with 18 bases between. Healthy Russian Caucasian donors spanned ages roughly 6 to 90 years. A second PCR, run for about 7 to 11 cycles, used a sample-barcoded 5' primer plus a J-beta primer mix. Each cDNA was tagged by a template-switch adaptor containing 12 random nucleotides. TCRdb fed the 5' RACE reads into MiXCR, producing one record per CDR3 protein. The data show roughly 1,300,000 distinct CDR3 sequences, with approximately 59% seen just once and 6.7% held by the top ten. This clonotype was observed a handful of times. Antigen: not known. Regarding the study as a whole: Age showed a roughly linear inverse relationship with TCR beta diversity per million T cells.

Sequenced: blood. The TCR originated in a man aged 18 to 29 in good health. The chain is built from TRBV29-1 and TRBJ2-7, with TRBD1 as a possible D gene (5 bases). CDR3 loop: CSVNRWGTDSYEQYF. DNA for the CDR3: TGCAGCGTGAACAGATGGGGCACCGACTCCTACGAGCAGTACTTC.